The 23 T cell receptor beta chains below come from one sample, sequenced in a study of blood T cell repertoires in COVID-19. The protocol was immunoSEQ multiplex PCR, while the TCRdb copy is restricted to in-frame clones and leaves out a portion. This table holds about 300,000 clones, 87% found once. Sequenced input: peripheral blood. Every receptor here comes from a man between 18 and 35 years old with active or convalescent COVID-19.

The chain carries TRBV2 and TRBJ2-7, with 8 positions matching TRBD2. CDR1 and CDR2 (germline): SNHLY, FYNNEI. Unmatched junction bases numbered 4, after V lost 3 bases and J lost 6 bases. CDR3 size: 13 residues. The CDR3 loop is CASSDGLAGEQYF. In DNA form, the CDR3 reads TGTGCCAGCAGTGATGGACTAGCAGGCGAGCAGTACTTC.

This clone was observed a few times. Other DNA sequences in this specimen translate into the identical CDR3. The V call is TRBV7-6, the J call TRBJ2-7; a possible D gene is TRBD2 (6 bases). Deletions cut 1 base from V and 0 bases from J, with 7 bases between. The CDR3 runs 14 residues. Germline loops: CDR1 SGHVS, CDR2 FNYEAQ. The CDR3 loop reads CASSLDGSSYEQYF. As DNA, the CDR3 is TGTGCCAGCAGCTTAGACGGGAGCTCCTACGAGCAGTACTTC.

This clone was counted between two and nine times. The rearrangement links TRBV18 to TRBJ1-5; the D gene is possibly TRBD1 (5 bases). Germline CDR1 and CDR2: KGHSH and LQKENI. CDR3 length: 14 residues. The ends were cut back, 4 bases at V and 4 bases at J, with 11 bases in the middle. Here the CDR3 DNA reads TGTGCCAGCTCACGTGATGGGGGGAATCAGCCCCAGCATTTT. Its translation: CASSRDGGNQPQHF.

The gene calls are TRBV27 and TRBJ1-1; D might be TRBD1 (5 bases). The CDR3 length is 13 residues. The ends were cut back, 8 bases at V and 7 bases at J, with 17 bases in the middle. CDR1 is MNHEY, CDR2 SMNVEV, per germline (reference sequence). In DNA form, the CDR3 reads TGTGCCAGCTGCCAGGGTCTCGCCCATGAAGCTTTCTTT. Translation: CASCQGLAHEAFF.

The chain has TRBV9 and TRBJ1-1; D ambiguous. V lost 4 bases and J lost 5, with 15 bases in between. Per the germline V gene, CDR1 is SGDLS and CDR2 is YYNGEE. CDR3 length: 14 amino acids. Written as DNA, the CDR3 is TGTGCCAGCAGCCCAGTCGGGTCGGGAACTGAAGCTTTCTTT. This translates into CASSPVGSGTEAFF.

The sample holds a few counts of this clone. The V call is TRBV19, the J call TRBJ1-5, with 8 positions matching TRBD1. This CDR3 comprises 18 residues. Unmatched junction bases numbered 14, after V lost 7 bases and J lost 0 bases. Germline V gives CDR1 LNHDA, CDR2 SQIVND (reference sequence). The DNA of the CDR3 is TGTGCCAGTACCGGCGGGACAGGCCTATCTGTTAGCAATCAGCCCCAGCATTTT. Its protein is CASTGGTGLSVSNQPQHF.

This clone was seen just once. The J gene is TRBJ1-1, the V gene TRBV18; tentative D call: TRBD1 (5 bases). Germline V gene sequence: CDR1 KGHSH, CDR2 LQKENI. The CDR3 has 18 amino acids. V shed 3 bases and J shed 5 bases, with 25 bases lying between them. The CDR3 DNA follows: TGTGCCAGCTCACCCCGACAGAGCGCTATCCTCCTGGATACTGAAGCTTTCTTT. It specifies CASSPRQSAILLDTEAFF.

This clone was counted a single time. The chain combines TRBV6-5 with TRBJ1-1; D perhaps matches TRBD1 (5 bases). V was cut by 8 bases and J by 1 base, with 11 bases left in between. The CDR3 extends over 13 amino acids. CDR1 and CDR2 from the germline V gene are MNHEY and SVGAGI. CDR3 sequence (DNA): TGTGCCAGCGGACACCTAGGGAACACTGAAGCTTTCTTT. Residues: CASGHLGNTEAFF.

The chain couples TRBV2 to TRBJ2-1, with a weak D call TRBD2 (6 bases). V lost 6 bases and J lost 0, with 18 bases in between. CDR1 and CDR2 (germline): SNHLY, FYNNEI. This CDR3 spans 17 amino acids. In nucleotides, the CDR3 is TGTGCCAGCAGCGACATTTTGGGGACTCCCTCCTACAATGAGCAGTTCTTC. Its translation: CASSDILGTPSYNEQFF.

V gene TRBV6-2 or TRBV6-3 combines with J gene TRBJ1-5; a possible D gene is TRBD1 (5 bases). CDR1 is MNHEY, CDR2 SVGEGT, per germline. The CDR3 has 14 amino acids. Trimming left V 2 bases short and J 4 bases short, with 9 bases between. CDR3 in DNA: TGTGCCAGCAGTTACCAGGGCGCGAATCAGCCCCAGCATTTT. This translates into CASSYQGANQPQHF.

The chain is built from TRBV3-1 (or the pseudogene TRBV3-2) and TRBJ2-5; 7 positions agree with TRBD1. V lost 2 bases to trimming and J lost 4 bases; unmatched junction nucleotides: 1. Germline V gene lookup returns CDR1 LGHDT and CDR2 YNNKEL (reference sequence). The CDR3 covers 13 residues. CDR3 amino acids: CASSQRQGETQYF. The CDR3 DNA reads TGTGCCAGCAGCCAAAGACAGGGAGAGACCCAGTACTTC.

CDR3 residues: CASSFPLAIPGELFF. CDR3 in DNA: TGCGCCAGCAGCTTTCCGCTAGCGATCCCCGGGGAGCTGTTTTTT. This chain links TRBV5-1 with TRBJ2-2; TRBD2 might be the D (6 bases). CDR1 and CDR2 from the germline V gene are SGHRS and YFSETQ. V lost 2 bases and J lost 6, with 14 bases in between. The CDR3 totals 15 residues.

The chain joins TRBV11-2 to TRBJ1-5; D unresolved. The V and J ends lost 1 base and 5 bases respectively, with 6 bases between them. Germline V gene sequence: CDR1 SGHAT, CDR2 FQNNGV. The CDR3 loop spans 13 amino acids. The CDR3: CASSLGRYQPQHF. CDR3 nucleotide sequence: TGTGCCAGCAGCTTAGGTCGTTATCAGCCCCAGCATTTT.

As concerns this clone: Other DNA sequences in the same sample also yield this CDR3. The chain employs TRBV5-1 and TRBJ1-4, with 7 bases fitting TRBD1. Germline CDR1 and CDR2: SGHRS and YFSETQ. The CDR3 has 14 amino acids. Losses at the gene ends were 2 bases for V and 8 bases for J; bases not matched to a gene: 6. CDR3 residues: CASSFTGAGEKLFF. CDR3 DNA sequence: TGCGCCAGCAGCTTCACAGGGGCGGGGGAAAAACTGTTTTTT.

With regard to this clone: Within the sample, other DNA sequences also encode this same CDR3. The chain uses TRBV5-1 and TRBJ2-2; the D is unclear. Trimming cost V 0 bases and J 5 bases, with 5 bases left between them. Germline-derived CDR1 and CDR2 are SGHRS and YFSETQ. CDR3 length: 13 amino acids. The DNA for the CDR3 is TGCGCCAGCAGCTTGGTCGGGACCGGGGAGCTGTTTTTT. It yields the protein CASSLVGTGELFF.

The CDR3 nucleotides are TGTGCCAGCAGGTCTTCCCCGGGATGGTACGAGCAGTACTTC. Amino acid sequence: CASRSSPGWYEQYF. The chain couples TRBV2 to TRBJ2-7, with TRBD2 as a possible D gene (5 bases). The ends were cut back, 6 bases at V and 4 bases at J, with 16 bases in the middle. Germline loops: CDR1 SNHLY, CDR2 FYNNEI. The CDR3 extends over 14 amino acids.

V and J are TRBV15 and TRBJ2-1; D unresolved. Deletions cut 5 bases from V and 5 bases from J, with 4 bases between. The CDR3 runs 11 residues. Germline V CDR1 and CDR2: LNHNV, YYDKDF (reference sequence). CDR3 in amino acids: CATSPDNEQFF. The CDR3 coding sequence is TGTGCCACCAGCCCGGACAATGAGCAGTTCTTC.

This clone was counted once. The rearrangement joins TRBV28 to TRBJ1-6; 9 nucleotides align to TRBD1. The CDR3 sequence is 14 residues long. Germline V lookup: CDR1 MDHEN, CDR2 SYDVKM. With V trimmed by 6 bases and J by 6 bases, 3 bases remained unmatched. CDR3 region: CASRATGGNSPLHF. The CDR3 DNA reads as TGTGCCAGCAGAGCGACAGGGGGTAATTCACCCCTCCACTTT.

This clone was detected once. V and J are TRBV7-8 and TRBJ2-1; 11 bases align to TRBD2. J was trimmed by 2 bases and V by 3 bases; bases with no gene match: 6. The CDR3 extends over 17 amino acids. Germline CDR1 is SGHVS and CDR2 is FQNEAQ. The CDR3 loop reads CASSFGGLAETYNEQFF. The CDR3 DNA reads TGTGCCAGCAGCTTCGGGGGACTAGCGGAGACCTACAATGAGCAGTTCTTC.

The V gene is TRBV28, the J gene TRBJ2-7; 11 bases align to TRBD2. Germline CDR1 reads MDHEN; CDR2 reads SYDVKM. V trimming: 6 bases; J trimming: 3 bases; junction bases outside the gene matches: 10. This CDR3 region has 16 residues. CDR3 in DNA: TGTGCCAGCAGCCATTTCCAGACTAGCGGGGACTACGAGCAGTACTTC. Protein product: CASSHFQTSGDYEQYF.

The CDR3 DNA reads as TGTGCCACCAGTGCGCTGGTAGCGGGAGGGTACAATGAGCAGTTCTTC. It is translated as CATSALVAGGYNEQFF. The chain links TRBV24-1 to TRBJ2-1; 11 positions agree with TRBD2. After removal of 5 bases from V and 4 bases from J, the junction contained 6 bases not matched to a gene. CDR3 length equals 16 residues. CDR1 and CDR2 (germline): KGHDR, SFDVKD.

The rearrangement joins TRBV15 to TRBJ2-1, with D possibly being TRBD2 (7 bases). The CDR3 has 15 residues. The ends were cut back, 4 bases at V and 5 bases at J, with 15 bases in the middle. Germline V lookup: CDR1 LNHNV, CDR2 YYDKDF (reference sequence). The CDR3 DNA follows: TGTGCCACCAGCATAGGGGGAGGGCACCACAATGAGCAGTTCTTC. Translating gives CATSIGGGHHNEQFF.

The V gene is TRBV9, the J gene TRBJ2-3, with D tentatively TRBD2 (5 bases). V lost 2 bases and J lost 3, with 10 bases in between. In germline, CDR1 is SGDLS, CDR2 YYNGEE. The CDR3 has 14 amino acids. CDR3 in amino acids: CASSVGLATDTQYF. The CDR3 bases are TGTGCCAGCAGCGTTGGACTGGCTACAGATACGCAGTATTTT.